This TCR beta chain was retrieved from a study of blood T cells in healthy people across ages. Then a second PCR, running about 6 to 12 cycles, was carried out with a sample-barcoded 5' primer and a J-beta primer mix. One entry per CDR3 protein, called by TCRdb with MiXCR from the 5' RACE reads. The data contain 1.5 million to 2 million distinct CDR3 sequences, 49% of them seen just once; the ten biggest clones take up around 2.1%. Turning to this clonotype: Its antigen is unknown.

Study-level findings and limits: TCR beta diversity tracked closely with naive T cell percentage. The lack of PBMC sorting stopped any conclusive naive versus antigen-experienced comparison.

The CDR3 covers 13 residues. Trimming removed 3 bases at V and 8 bases at J, with 14 bases between. In germline, CDR1 is DFQATT, CDR2 SNEGSKA (reference sequence). This sequence was found in a woman between 35 and 50 years old in good health. The sample taken for sequencing was blood. The V and J genes are TRBV20-1 and TRBJ2-1; D remains ambiguous. The DNA for the CDR3 is TGCAGTGCTAGGACCGCGAGGAGCTATGAGCAGTTCTTC. Its translation is CSARTARSYEQFF.